This section outlines one T cell receptor (beta chain) sequence together with its context. Its specificity is unknown. The data derive from a study of T cell repertoires in cytomegalovirus infection. Study in general: From public TCR beta signatures came an indication of both CMV infection and matching HLA type.

Broader study findings: The response measured ex vivo was dominated by TCR beta clonotypes (HLA-C-restricted and CMV-specific).

TCRdb processed the reads anew with MiXCR; each CDR3 protein has one entry. The repertoire has a few hundred thousand distinct CDR3 sequences, approximately 40% of them found once; the top ten carry around 50%. The sample was cultured PBMCs, taken from culture after CMV antigen stimulation. The receptor was derived from a human donor in good health (CMV status not recorded). Some clones in this sample may be carry-over from other donors' samples.

The CDR3 is CASSSVGIGQPQHF. In DNA form, the CDR3 reads TGTGCCAGCTCCTCCGTGGGTATCGGTCAGCCCCAGCATTTT. This chain connects TRBV5-5 to TRBJ1-5; no clear D gene. The CDR3 is made up of 14 amino acids. Per germline, CDR1 SGHKS and CDR2 YYEKEE (reference sequence). V was pared by 7 bases and J by 6 bases, with 17 bases between.